One sample yielded the 6 T cell receptor beta chains listed below, sequenced in a study of low-dose radiotherapy and immunotherapy resistance in tumors. Primers targeting TRAV and TRBV primed first-strand cDNA, covering alpha and beta chains. The TCRs were subjected to amplification over around 19 PCR cycles employing a constant-region primer in conjunction with a V-primer adapter. MiXCR was run by TCRdb on the reads, yielding one entry per CDR3 protein. The sample includes roughly 8,300 distinct CDR3 sequences, 61% seen only once; the top ten take approximately 8.4%. The receptors originated from a human donor with advanced metastatic prostate, ovarian, gallbladder or colorectal cancer (not recorded which). This table probably holds off-target reads from a library built for another chain.

The V and J genes are TRBV28 and TRBJ2-3, with 11 nucleotides matching TRBD2. Germline CDR1 reads MDHEN; CDR2 reads SYDVKM. This CDR3 contains 17 residues. V lost 5 bases, J lost 5 bases, and 12 bases stayed unmatched. The CDR3 loop reads CASSTQASGRMLDTQYF. The CDR3 DNA sequence: TGTGCCAGCAGTACCCAGGCTAGCGGGAGGATGTTAGATACGCAGTATTTT.

V is TRBV28 and J is TRBJ2-2, with TRBD1 matching over 8 bases. Germline-derived CDR1 and CDR2 are MDHEN and SYDVKM. This CDR3 is 18 amino acids long. The V gene end was trimmed by 2 bases and the J gene end by 1 base; junction bases not matched to a gene: 9. The CDR3 bases are TGTGCCAGCAGTTTAATCCTCTGGACAGGGTTGAACACCGGGGAGCTGTTTTTT. This sequence encodes CASSLILWTGLNTGELFF.

The V gene is TRBV2, the J gene TRBJ2-5, with 10 nucleotides matching TRBD2. Trimming removed 8 bases from V and 6 bases from J; junction bases left unmatched: 12. The germline V gene has CDR1 SNHLY and CDR2 FYNNEI. This CDR3 is built from 15 residues. CDR3 sequence (DNA): TGTGCCAGCGGGGCGGCTAGCGGGAGACAACAGACCCAGTACTTC. Translation gives CASGAASGRQQTQYF.

The CDR3 here is CATPSRGAEAFF. The CDR3 DNA reads TGTGCCACCCCCAGTCGGGGGGCTGAAGCTTTCTTT. The gene calls are TRBV21-1 and TRBJ1-1; the table calls TRBD1, which could not be checked here. TRBV21-1 constitutes a pseudogene. CDR3 length: 12 amino acids.

The V and J genes are TRBV11-2 and TRBJ2-7, with TRBD1 identical over 7 bases. The CDR3 consists of 12 residues. J was trimmed by 6 bases and V by 10 bases; bases with no gene match: 9. Germline V gene sequence: CDR1 SGHAT, CDR2 FQNNGV. CDR3 sequence: CATIKGAGEQYF. Written as DNA, the CDR3 is TGTGCCACTATAAAGGGGGCCGGCGAGCAGTACTTC.

This clonotype was detected a few times. The chain is built from TRBV28 and TRBJ2-7; 8 bases match TRBD1. Germline CDR1 MDHEN, CDR2 SYDVKM. V lost 7 bases to trimming and J lost 3 bases; unmatched junction nucleotides: 5. CDR3 size: 13 residues. The CDR3 DNA reads as TGTGCCAGCACCCTGACAGGGGACTACGAGCAGTACTTC. Its protein product is CASTLTGDYEQYF.